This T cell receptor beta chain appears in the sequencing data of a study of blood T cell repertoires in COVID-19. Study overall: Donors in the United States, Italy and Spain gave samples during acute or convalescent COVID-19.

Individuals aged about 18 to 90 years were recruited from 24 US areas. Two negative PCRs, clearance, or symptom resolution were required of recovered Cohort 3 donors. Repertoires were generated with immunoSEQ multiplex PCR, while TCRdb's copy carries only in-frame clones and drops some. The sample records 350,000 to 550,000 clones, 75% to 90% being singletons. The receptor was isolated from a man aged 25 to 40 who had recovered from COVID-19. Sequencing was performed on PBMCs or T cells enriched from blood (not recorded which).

This CDR3 reads CASSSSNTPNTGELFF. The CDR3 nucleotides read TGCGCCAGCAGCTCCTCAAACACCCCAAACACCGGGGAGCTGTTTTTT. The V call is TRBV5-1, the J call TRBJ2-2; D remains ambiguous. CDR3 size: 16 residues. Looked up from germline, CDR1 is SGHRS and CDR2 is YFSETQ. Trimming took 3 bases from V and 2 from J, leaving 14 bases between them.